A single TCR beta chain is shown here with its context. This entry comes from a study of blood T cells in healthy people across ages. The CDR3 extends over 11 amino acids. Per the germline V gene, CDR1 is SQVTM and CDR2 is ANQGSEA. Trimming removed 5 bases at V and 8 bases at J, with 10 bases between. The authors ran a second PCR of about 6 to 11 cycles using a sample-barcoded 5' primer and a J-beta primer mix. TCRdb analysed the 5' RACE reads with MiXCR anew, one entry per CDR3 protein. The table includes about 680,000 distinct CDR3 sequences, roughly 50% detected once. Isolation of PBMCs gave at least 6 million cells per sample.

The specimen sequenced was blood. This chain links TRBV29-1 with TRBJ2-1, with a possible D match to TRBD1 (5 bases). This receptor was obtained from a woman aged 55-70 years in good health. This CDR3 reads CSVRTGHEQFF. The CDR3 DNA is TGCAGCGTTCGCACAGGTCATGAGCAGTTCTTC.